This T cell receptor (beta chain) was captured by sequencing in a study of blood T cells in healthy people across ages. Study findings and constraints: There was a strong correlation between TCR beta diversity and naive T cell percentage. Estimates of diversity drawn from one million T cells were considered underestimates.

A remark on this clonotype: Its cognate antigen is unknown.

Next came a second PCR, run for 7 to 11 cycles, which used a sample-barcoded 5' primer along with a J-beta primer mix. The template-switch adaptor was a 5' adaptor with 12 random nucleotides. It tagged each cDNA molecule. Each CDR3 protein is one row after TCRdb ran MiXCR on the 5' RACE reads. The table records hundreds of thousands of distinct CDR3 sequences, over 45% of them present only once. Looked up from germline, CDR1 is MNHEY and CDR2 is SVGAGI. This CDR3 spans 14 amino acids. Trimming took off 0 bases at V and 4 bases at J, with 9 bases between the two ends. The receptor was derived from a man under 40 in good health. The chain couples TRBV6-5 to TRBJ1-1; TRBD1 is a possible D gene (5 bases). The source material was blood. The CDR3 here is CASSYSGRVTEAFF. Here the CDR3 DNA reads TGTGCCAGCAGTTACTCTGGCAGGGTCACTGAAGCTTTCTTT.